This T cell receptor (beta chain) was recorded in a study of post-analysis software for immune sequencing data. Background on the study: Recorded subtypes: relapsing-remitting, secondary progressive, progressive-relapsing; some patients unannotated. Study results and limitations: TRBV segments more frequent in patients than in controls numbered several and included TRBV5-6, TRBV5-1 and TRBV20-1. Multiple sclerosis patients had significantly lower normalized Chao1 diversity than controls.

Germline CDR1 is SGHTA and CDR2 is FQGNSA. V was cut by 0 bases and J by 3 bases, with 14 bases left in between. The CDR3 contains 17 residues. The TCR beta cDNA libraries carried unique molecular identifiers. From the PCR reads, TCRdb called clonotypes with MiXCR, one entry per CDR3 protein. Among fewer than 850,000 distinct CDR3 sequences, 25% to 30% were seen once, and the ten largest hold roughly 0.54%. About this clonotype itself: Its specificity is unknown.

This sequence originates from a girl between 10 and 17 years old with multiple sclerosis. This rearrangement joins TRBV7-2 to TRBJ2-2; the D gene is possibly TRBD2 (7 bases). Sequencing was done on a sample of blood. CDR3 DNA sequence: TGTGCCAGCAGCTTAGCCGGAGGGGGAGGGCACACCGGGGAGCTGTTTTTT. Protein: CASSLAGGGGHTGELFF.